Presented here are 30 T cell receptor beta chains from one specimen sequenced in a study of siplizumab effects on memory and regulatory T cells. Data came from immunoSEQ multiplex PCR; TCRdb stores just in-frame clones and leaves some out. The sample includes about 91,000 clones, approximately 97% seen only once; the top ten take roughly 0.031%. Material: naive CD4+ T cells sorted from blood. The receptor set was obtained from a human donor in good health.

J is TRBJ2-5 and V is TRBV9; 7 bases agree with TRBD2. Germline V gene data show CDR1 as SGDLS and CDR2 as YYNGEE. The V and J ends lost 0 bases and 2 bases, in that order; junction bases with no gene match: 4. The CDR3 covers 15 residues. CDR3 in amino acids: CASSVGGGGQETQYF. Written as DNA, the CDR3 is TGTGCCAGCAGCGTAGGTGGGGGGGGACAAGAGACCCAGTACTTC.

The chain recombines TRBV6-5 with TRBJ2-7; TRBD1 matches 9 bases. Germline values: CDR1 MNHEY, CDR2 SVGAGI. The CDR3 has 14 amino acids. J was trimmed by 3 bases and V by 7 bases; bases with no gene match: 7. The CDR3 sequence is CASIKGQGDYEQYF. The CDR3 region has the DNA TGTGCCAGCATTAAGGGACAGGGAGACTACGAGCAGTACTTC.

The chain links TRBV15 to TRBJ2-2; D might be TRBD1 (5 bases). In germline, CDR1 is LNHNV, CDR2 YYDKDF (reference sequence). There are 19 residues in the CDR3. V shed 3 bases and J shed 1 base, with 21 bases lying between them. Here the CDR3 reads CATSSLPTANRENTGELFF. Here the CDR3 DNA reads TGTGCCACCAGCAGCCTACCGACAGCCAATAGAGAGAACACCGGGGAGCTGTTTTTT.

The sample holds one count of this clone. Here the CDR3 reads CASSASQASGMGTQYF. CDR3 bases: TGTGCCAGCAGCGCGTCACAGGCTAGCGGTATGGGGACCCAGTACTTC. The chain couples TRBV7-2 to TRBJ2-5, with 7 bases lining up with TRBD2. Germline V CDR1 and CDR2: SGHTA, FQGNSA. Trimming at V came to 5 bases and at J to 7 bases, leaving 16 bases not matched to a gene. This CDR3 has 16 amino acids. Using reference TRBV7-2 and TRBJ2-5 for the parts outside the CDR3, the full variable domain is GAGVSQSPSNKVTEKGKDVELRCDPISGHTALYWYRQSLGQGLEFLIYFQGNSAPDKSGLPSDRFSAERTGGSVSTLTIQRTQQEDSAVYLCASSASQASGMGTQYFGPGTRLLVL.

This rearrangement joins TRBV5-1 to TRBJ2-5; 10 positions match TRBD2. Germline CDR1 reads SGHRS; CDR2 reads YFSETQ. V lost 4 bases to trimming and J lost 5 bases; unmatched junction nucleotides: 8. This CDR3 has 15 residues. The CDR3 DNA sequence: TGCGCCAGCAGCCAAAACGCGGGACTAGCGGAGACCCAGTACTTC. Amino acids: CASSQNAGLAETQYF.

In nucleotides, the CDR3 is TGTGCCACCAGCAGAGTCAGGTGGAACACTGAAGCTTTCTTT. It is translated as CATSRVRWNTEAFF. The V gene is TRBV15, the J gene TRBJ1-1; no clear D. Deletions cut 1 base from V and 1 base from J, with 7 bases between. The CDR3 loop spans 14 amino acids. Germline values: CDR1 LNHNV, CDR2 YYDKDF (reference sequence). The full variable domain, completed using reference TRBV15 and TRBJ1-1, is DAMVIQNPRYQVTQFGKPVTLSCSQTLNHNVMYWYQQKSSQAPKLLFHYYDKDFNNEADTPDNFQSRRPNTSFCFLDIRSPGLGDTAMYLCATSRVRWNTEAFFGQGTRLTVV.

This chain uses TRBV7-2 with TRBJ2-7; D unclear. Per the germline V gene, CDR1 is SGHTA and CDR2 is FQGNSA. This CDR3 region has 14 residues. The germline V and J ends were trimmed by 5 bases and 4 bases, with 15 bases remaining between them. For the CDR3, the DNA is TGTGCCAGCAGCCAGACCGTCTTATCGTACGAGCAGTACTTC. Translating gives CASSQTVLSYEQYF.

The rearrangement links TRBV18 to TRBJ1-2, with 7 bases lining up with TRBD1. This CDR3 region has 13 residues. Germline V CDR1 and CDR2: KGHSH, LQKENI. V lost 5 bases and J lost 3; bases outside the gene matches: 3. This CDR3 is CASSNGQDYGYTF. The CDR3 bases are TGTGCCAGCTCAAACGGACAGGACTATGGCTACACCTTC.

The rearrangement uses TRBV6-1 and TRBJ2-1, with a tentative D call TRBD1 (6 bases). Trimming pared 3 bases from V and 0 bases from J, leaving 12 bases between. The CDR3 covers 16 residues. CDR1 is MNHNS, CDR2 SASEGT, per germline. CDR3 in amino acids: CASSDTGTLSYNEQFF. The DNA of the CDR3 is TGTGCCAGCAGTGATACAGGGACACTCTCCTACAATGAGCAGTTCTTC.

The rearrangement links TRBV11-2 to TRBJ2-5, with TRBD2 matching over 9 bases. The DNA end lines up better with TRBJ2-7; the J call may be wrong. Looked up from germline, CDR1 is SGHAT and CDR2 is FQNNGV. CDR3 length: 16 amino acids. The CDR3 is CASSPGRGGGAYEQYF. Here the CDR3 DNA reads TGTGCCAGCAGCCCCGGTCGGGGCGGGGGGGCCTACGAGCAGTACTTC.

This chain connects TRBV2 to TRBJ1-5, with TRBD1 matching over 7 bases. Germline values: CDR1 SNHLY, CDR2 FYNNEI. The CDR3 consists of 15 residues. V shed 6 bases and J 1 base; nucleotides not matched to a gene: 6. CDR3 coding DNA: TGTGCCAGCAGAGGGGACAGAGTGAGCAATCAGCCCCAGCATTTT. Protein sequence: CASRGDRVSNQPQHF.

The chain recombines TRBV9 with TRBJ2-2; 11 bases map to TRBD1. V shed 2 bases and J 3 bases; nucleotides not matched to a gene: 3. Germline-derived CDR1 and CDR2 are SGDLS and YYNGEE. The CDR3 extends over 16 amino acids. The CDR3 sequence is CASSVADRGHTGELFF. CDR3 in DNA: TGTGCCAGCAGCGTCGCGGACAGGGGGCACACCGGGGAGCTGTTTTTT. Looking up the rest from reference TRBV9 and TRBJ2-2 gives the full variable domain: DSGVTQTPKHLITATGQRVTLRCSPRSGDLSVYWYQQSLDQGLQFLIQYYNGEERAKGNILERFSAQQFPDLHSELNLSSLELGDSALYFCASSVADRGHTGELFFGEGSRLTVL.

The genes are TRBV2 and TRBJ2-2; 9 bases map to TRBD1. The germline CDR1 and CDR2 sequences are SNHLY and FYNNEI. This CDR3 comprises 16 residues. V was pared by 7 bases and J by 6 bases, with 12 bases of the junction left unmatched. CDR3 bases: TGTGCCAGCAAGGGACAGGGAGTTAGTGTGGCCGGGGAGCTGTTTTTT. This translates into CASKGQGVSVAGELFF.

The chain recombines TRBV2 with TRBJ2-2; the D gene is possibly TRBD1 (6 bases). The CDR3 is 14 amino acids. Trimming removed 6 bases from V and 2 bases from J, with 10 bases in between. The germline V gene has CDR1 SNHLY and CDR2 FYNNEI. CDR3: CASRRTVNTGELFF. The CDR3 DNA reads as TGTGCCAGCAGGCGGACAGTAAACACCGGGGAGCTGTTTTTT.

The V and J genes are TRBV6-1 and TRBJ2-1; no clear D gene. This CDR3 region has 12 residues. Trimming took off 7 bases at V and 2 bases at J, with 6 bases between the two ends. Germline values: CDR1 MNHNS, CDR2 SASEGT. The CDR3 is CASTFTYNEQFF. CDR3 sequence (DNA): TGTGCCAGCACCTTCACCTACAATGAGCAGTTCTTC.

The chain joins TRBV18 to TRBJ2-7; 7 nucleotides agree with TRBD1. The CDR3 is made up of 16 amino acids. Trimming took 1 base from V and 5 from J; bases not matched to a gene: 11. CDR1 and CDR2 (germline): KGHSH, LQKENI. The CDR3 DNA is TGTGCCAGCTCACCACGTCATCGGACAGGCGGCCACGAGCAGTACTTC. Protein: CASSPRHRTGGHEQYF.

The V gene is TRBV15, the J gene TRBJ1-5, with D uncertain. V shed 0 bases and J shed 3 bases, with 6 bases lying between them. The CDR3 contains 14 residues. Germline V gene data show CDR1 as LNHNV and CDR2 as YYDKDF (reference sequence). The CDR3 bases are TGTGCCACCAGCAGAGATCTTGTCAATCAGCCCCAGCATTTT. Its protein is CATSRDLVNQPQHF.

The chain has TRBV15 and TRBJ1-2; TRBD1 aligns across 9 bases. Germline CDR1 is LNHNV and CDR2 is YYDKDF (reference sequence). This CDR3 has 16 amino acids. After removal of 1 base from V and 6 bases from J, the junction contained 9 bases not matched to a gene. The CDR3 reads CATSRGRQQGANGYTF. CDR3 DNA: TGTGCCACCAGCAGAGGGCGTCAACAGGGGGCGAATGGCTACACCTTC.

The count of this clone is one. The chain uses TRBV9 and TRBJ2-2; tentatively, D is TRBD2 (6 bases). In germline, CDR1 is SGDLS, CDR2 YYNGEE. Between the trimmed V and J ends, which lost 3 bases and 1 base, there was a span of 7 bases. The CDR3 is 14 amino acids. The DNA for the CDR3 is TGTGCCAGCAGCGGGCGGGGGAACACCGGGGAGCTGTTTTTT. This encodes CASSGRGNTGELFF.

V is TRBV5-1 and J is TRBJ2-7, with D unresolved. Germline V lookup: CDR1 SGHRS, CDR2 YFSETQ. CDR3 length: 12 residues. V shed 1 base and J shed 9 bases, with 11 bases lying between them. The CDR3 DNA reads TGCGCCAGCAGCTTGACCGCGGCGAGGCAGTACTTC. It encodes CASSLTAARQYF.

This chain joins TRBV12-5 and TRBJ1-2; no definite D call. CDR1 is LGHNT, CDR2 FRNRAP, per germline. Trimming removed 1 base from V and 6 bases from J, with 6 bases in between. The length of the CDR3 is 12 residues. CDR3 sequence: CASGLGVHGYTF. In nucleotides, the CDR3 is TGTGCTAGTGGTTTGGGGGTCCATGGCTACACCTTC.

The rearrangement uses TRBV28 and TRBJ1-2; 8 positions match TRBD1. The CDR3 consists of 13 residues. Germline CDR1 is MDHEN and CDR2 is SYDVKM. V trimming: 4 bases; J trimming: 7 bases; junction bases outside the gene matches: 5. The CDR3 nucleotides are TGTGCCAGCAGTTCCAACAGGGGGACTGGCTACACCTTC. Translating gives CASSSNRGTGYTF.

The chain recombines TRBV27 with TRBJ1-3, with no clear D. CDR1 is MNHEY and CDR2 is SMNVEV in the germline V gene (reference sequence). V gave up 3 bases and J gave up 0 bases, with 9 bases separating them. CDR3 length: 15 amino acids. CDR3 DNA sequence: TGTGCCAGCAGTTTCGCCGTGGGCTCTGGAAACACCATATATTTT. Its protein is CASSFAVGSGNTIYF.

A single count supports this clone. In DNA form, the CDR3 reads TGCAGCGTTGGGGGCCTGATTGATTCACCCCTCCACTTT. Translation: CSVGGLIDSPLHF. The chain carries TRBV29-1 and TRBJ1-6, with D possibly being TRBD1 (5 bases). This CDR3 is 13 amino acids long. CDR1 is SQVTM, CDR2 ANQGSEA, per germline. The V end was cut by 4 bases, the J end by 8 bases, with 12 bases between.

The J gene is TRBJ2-3, the V gene TRBV10-3; 8 bases line up with TRBD1. The V and J ends lost 0 bases and 1 base, in that order; junction bases with no gene match: 0. This CDR3 is 15 amino acids long. CDR1 is ENHRY, CDR2 SYGVKD, per germline. CDR3 coding DNA: TGTGCCATCAGTGAGTCGGACAGGGGCACAGATACGCAGTATTTT. It translates to CAISESDRGTDTQYF.

The V call is TRBV6-1, the J call TRBJ2-1, with D perhaps matching TRBD1 or TRBD2 (6 bases each). V was cut by 10 bases and J by 0 bases, with 13 bases left in between. The CDR3 has 14 amino acids. The V gene's germline CDR1 is MNHNS and CDR2 SASEGT. DNA for the CDR3: TGTGCCACTCGGGGGACACTCTCCTACAATGAGCAGTTCTTC. This sequence encodes CATRGTLSYNEQFF.

CDR3 bases: TGTGCCAGCACCCCAACATTACCCGGGACAGGCCCTCCCTCCCTCCACTTT. Encoded protein: CASTPTLPGTGPPSLHF. The chain joins TRBV7-6 to TRBJ1-6, with 8 bases fitting TRBD1. With V trimmed by 7 bases and J by 14 bases, 22 bases remained unmatched. This CDR3 has 17 residues. The germline gives CDR1 SGHVS, CDR2 FNYEAQ.

This clone was observed a single time. The chain uses TRBV5-1 and TRBJ2-3; 8 positions agree with TRBD2. The germline gives CDR1 SGHRS, CDR2 YFSETQ. V was pared by 4 bases and J by 6 bases, with 7 bases of the junction left unmatched. The CDR3 totals 14 residues. The CDR3 protein is CASSPLAGEDTQYF. CDR3 DNA sequence: TGCGCCAGCAGCCCCCTAGCGGGCGAGGATACGCAGTATTTT.

The CDR3 here is CASSSRLAGGTYEQYF. CDR3 DNA: TGTGCCAGCAGCTCCCGACTAGCGGGGGGGACCTACGAGCAGTACTTC. The V call is TRBV7-9, the J call TRBJ2-7, with 14 bases aligning to TRBD2. Germline V gene data show CDR1 as SEHNR and CDR2 as FQNEAQ (reference sequence). The CDR3 spans 16 residues. Trimming at V came to 4 bases and at J to 2 bases, leaving 4 bases not matched to a gene.

This chain connects TRBV28 to TRBJ1-6, with a possible D match to TRBD1 (5 bases). The V gene's germline CDR1 is MDHEN and CDR2 SYDVKM. Trimming left V 2 bases short and J 7 bases short, with 9 bases between. This CDR3 has 14 amino acids. This CDR3 is CASSLGTANSPLHF. Written as DNA, the CDR3 is TGTGCCAGCAGTTTAGGGACGGCGAATTCACCCCTCCACTTT.